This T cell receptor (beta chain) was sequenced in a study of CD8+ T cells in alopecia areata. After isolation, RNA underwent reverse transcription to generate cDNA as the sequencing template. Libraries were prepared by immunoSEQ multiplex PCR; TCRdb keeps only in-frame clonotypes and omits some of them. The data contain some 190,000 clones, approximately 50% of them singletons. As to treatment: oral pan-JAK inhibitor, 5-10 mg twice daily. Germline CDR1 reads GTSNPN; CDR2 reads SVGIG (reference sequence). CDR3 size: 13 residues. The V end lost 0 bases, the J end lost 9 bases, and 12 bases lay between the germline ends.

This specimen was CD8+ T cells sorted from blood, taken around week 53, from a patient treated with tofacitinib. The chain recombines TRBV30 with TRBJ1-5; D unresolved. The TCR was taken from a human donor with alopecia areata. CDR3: CAWSVRGMAPQHF. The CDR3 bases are TGTGCCTGGAGTGTACGTGGCATGGCGCCCCAGCATTTT.